A single sample is the source of the 14 T cell receptor beta chains below, sequenced in a study of T cell changes during pregnancy in multiple sclerosis. Data came from immunoSEQ multiplex PCR; TCRdb stores just in-frame clones and leaves some out. The sample includes roughly 93,000 clones, approximately 89% seen only once; the top ten take more than 1.5%. The sequenced sample was peripheral blood, obtained in the first trimester of pregnancy. All receptors come from a female donor in good health, enrolled as a control in a pregnancy study.

The chain recombines TRBV29-1 with TRBJ1-1; 7 bases line up with TRBD1. The CDR3 length is 13 residues. Germline V lookup: CDR1 SQVTM, CDR2 ANQGSEA. Trimming removed 8 bases from V and 0 bases from J; junction bases left unmatched: 6. This CDR3 reads CSTHRGLNTEAFF. The CDR3 DNA reads TGCAGCACACACAGGGGCCTGAACACTGAAGCTTTCTTT.

The genes are TRBV29-1 and TRBJ2-7; 9 bases fit TRBD2. Germline values: CDR1 SQVTM, CDR2 ANQGSEA. This CDR3 has 13 amino acids. Trimming at V came to 6 bases and at J to 2 bases, leaving 5 bases not matched to a gene. CDR3 sequence reads: CSVSERGAYEQYF. Here the CDR3 DNA reads TGCAGCGTGTCAGAGCGGGGGGCCTACGAGCAGTACTTC.

This chain connects TRBV19 to TRBJ2-1; 11 bases are shared with TRBD1. Germline CDR1 and CDR2: LNHDA and SQIVND (reference sequence). J was trimmed by 11 bases and V by 5 bases; bases with no gene match: 5. The CDR3 is 13 residues long. The CDR3 reads CASSGDRGSQQFF. CDR3 DNA: TGTGCCAGTAGTGGGGACAGGGGGAGCCAGCAGTTCTTC.

The V call is TRBV4-3, the J call TRBJ1-4, with a weak D call TRBD1 (5 bases). The CDR3 has 15 residues. The germline CDR1 and CDR2 sequences are LGHNA and YSLEER. V was cut by 0 bases and J by 6 bases, with 11 bases left in between. CDR3 bases: TGCGCCAGCAGCCAAGAGGGCCAGGGTTATGAAAAACTGTTTTTT. It translates to CASSQEGQGYEKLFF.

This chain joins TRBV4-3 and TRBJ2-5, with TRBD2 identical over 7 bases. The assigned J gene may be wrong: the sequence end matches TRBJ2-7 better. CDR3 length: 15 amino acids. The germline V gene encodes CDR1 LGHNA and CDR2 YSLEER. The CDR3 loop reads CASSQGGLDRYEQYF. DNA of the CDR3: TGCGCCAGCAGCCAAGGCGGACTAGACAGATACGAGCAGTACTTC.

CDR3: CSGSGQGNEKLFF. The CDR3 DNA reads TGCAGCGGCTCGGGACAGGGGAATGAAAAACTGTTTTTT. The chain combines TRBV29-1 with TRBJ1-4, with 10 bases lining up with TRBD1. Germline assignment: CDR1 SQVTM and CDR2 ANQGSEA. V shed 7 bases, J shed 5 bases, and the junction held 4 bases outside the gene matches. The CDR3 consists of 13 residues.

This chain connects TRBV5-1 to TRBJ2-1, with D perhaps matching TRBD1 (6 bases). This CDR3 region has 15 residues. V lost 4 bases, J lost 0 bases, and 11 bases lay in between. Germline-derived CDR1 and CDR2 are SGHRS and YFSETQ. CDR3 protein: CASSGTGSSYNEQFF. The CDR3 region has the DNA TGCGCCAGCAGCGGCACAGGGAGCTCCTACAATGAGCAGTTCTTC.

The chain is built from TRBV29-1 and TRBJ2-2; no reliable D call. Trimming cost V 2 bases and J 1 base, with 5 bases left between them. Per the germline V gene, CDR1 is SQVTM and CDR2 is ANQGSEA. The CDR3 spans 13 residues. In DNA form, the CDR3 reads TGCAGCGTTGAATACAGGAACACCGGGGAGCTGTTTTTT. It translates to CSVEYRNTGELFF.

V gene TRBV25-1 combines with J gene TRBJ2-1, with 9 bases identical to TRBD1. V gave up 7 bases and J gave up 10 bases; unmatched junction bases: 11. Germline V gene data show CDR1 as MGHDK and CDR2 as SYGVNS. CDR3 length: 14 amino acids. The CDR3 loop reads CASTAGTGILEQFF. CDR3 in DNA: TGTGCCAGCACGGCCGGGACAGGGATTTTGGAGCAGTTCTTC. Supplemented by reference TRBV25-1 and TRBJ2-1, the full variable domain reads EADIYQTPRYLVIGTGKKITLECSQTMGHDKMYWYQQDPGMELHLIHYSYGVNSTEKGDLSSESTVSRIRTEHFPLTLESARPSHTSQYLCASTAGTGILEQFFGPGTRLTVL.

V and J are TRBV6-1 and TRBJ2-7; no firm D call. The CDR3 spans 12 residues. Trimming stripped 7 bases from V and 3 bases from J, with 10 bases between. Germline values: CDR1 MNHNS, CDR2 SASEGT. The CDR3 bases are TGTGCCAGCAAGAGCAGCGTCTACGAGCAGTACTTC. It codes for CASKSSVYEQYF.

As DNA, the CDR3 is TGTGCCAGCAGCTGGCGGGGGACGACTGAAGCTTTCTTT. The encoded protein is CASSWRGTTEAFF. The chain employs TRBV7-2 and TRBJ1-1; D is perhaps TRBD1 (5 bases). The CDR3 runs 13 residues. Trimming stripped 4 bases from V and 5 bases from J, with 11 bases between. The V gene's germline CDR1 is SGHTA and CDR2 FQGNSA.

The V and J genes are TRBV2 and TRBJ1-5; no reliable D call. Germline CDR1 is SNHLY and CDR2 is FYNNEI. V lost 7 bases and J 4 bases, leaving 8 bases between the germline ends. CDR3 size: 12 residues. The CDR3 DNA reads as TGTGCCAGCAAGAGTAGAAATCAGCCCCAGCATTTT. Translated: CASKSRNQPQHF.

This sequence joins TRBV7-3 and TRBJ1-6; D may be TRBD1 (5 bases). The CDR3 is 12 residues long. The germline V gene has CDR1 SGHTA and CDR2 FQGTGA. V was clipped by 3 bases and J by 10 bases, with 7 bases between them. The CDR3 sequence: CASSFQGSPLHF. The CDR3 DNA is TGTGCCAGCAGCTTCCAGGGCTCACCCCTCCACTTT.

The V call is TRBV5-1, the J call TRBJ1-1; D uncertain. The V end was cut by 4 bases, the J end by 4 bases, with 8 bases between. Germline assignment: CDR1 SGHRS and CDR2 YFSETQ. This CDR3 comprises 12 residues. In DNA form, the CDR3 reads TGCGCCAGCAGCCGCGAGGGCACTGAAGCTTTCTTT. This encodes CASSREGTEAFF.